The 25 T cell receptor beta chains in this list originate from one sample, sequenced in a study of response to subunit inactivated influenza vaccine. From the RT-PCR reads, TCRdb called clonotypes with MiXCR, one entry per CDR3 protein. Of around 790,000 distinct CDR3 sequences in the sample, about 20% are singletons; the top ten hold about 10%. The specimen was PBMCs from blood, collected roughly 5 days after vaccination. Every receptor here comes from a man aged 50-60 years who received an inactivated influenza vaccine.

This clonotype was detected a few times. The chain combines TRBV24-1 with TRBJ2-1; TRBD2 matches 10 bases. The V and J ends lost 4 bases and 8 bases, in that order; junction bases with no gene match: 7. Germline values: CDR1 KGHDR, CDR2 SFDVKD. The CDR3 contains 15 residues. CDR3 protein: CATSDLAGDVYEQFF. For the CDR3, the DNA is TGTGCCACCAGTGACCTAGCGGGAGACGTGTATGAGCAGTTCTTC.

This clonotype was counted a single time. The chain uses TRBV7-2 and TRBJ2-3, with D perhaps TRBD2 (5 bases). Germline CDR1 reads SGHTA; CDR2 reads FQGNSA. The CDR3 is 15 residues long. V was trimmed by 2 bases and J by 3 bases, leaving 12 bases between them. The CDR3 DNA sequence: TGTGCCAGCAGCTTACAAGCGGAAGGAACAGATACGCAGTATTTT. This translates into CASSLQAEGTDTQYF.

This clonotype showed up just a few times. The chain recombines TRBV20-1 with TRBJ2-1; possible D gene TRBD2, 5 bases. Trimming cost V 0 bases and J 1 base, with 16 bases left between them. Germline CDR1 DFQATT, CDR2 SNEGSKA (reference sequence). The CDR3 totals 17 residues. The CDR3 DNA sequence: TGCAGTGCTAGAGATTTCCGATGGGGAGATTCCTACAATGAGCAGTTCTTC. Translation gives CSARDFRWGDSYNEQFF.

The chain carries TRBV12-3 or TRBV12-4 and TRBJ2-1; D ambiguous. V was pared by 4 bases and J by 8 bases, with 9 bases between. The CDR3 contains 12 residues. The DNA of the CDR3 is TGTGCCAGCAGTTATCCGGTAGATGAGCAGTTCTTC. This encodes CASSYPVDEQFF.

This clonotype came up a few times. This chain uses TRBV20-1 with TRBJ2-1; 7 bases align to TRBD1. CDR1 and CDR2 (germline): DFQATT, SNEGSKA (reference sequence). The CDR3 consists of 14 residues. The J segment lost 5 bases and the V segment lost 5 bases, leaving 9 bases of the junction unmatched. The chain's CDR3 is CSASTGVLHNEQFF. CDR3 DNA sequence: TGCAGTGCTTCAACAGGGGTCCTGCACAATGAGCAGTTCTTC.

The V gene is TRBV19, the J gene TRBJ2-2; unclear D gene. There are 15 residues in the CDR3. V was trimmed by 6 bases and J by 0 bases, leaving 11 bases between them. CDR1 and CDR2 from the germline V gene are LNHDA and SQIVND (reference sequence). Here the CDR3 reads CASRGSAANTGELFF. Here the CDR3 DNA reads TGTGCCAGTAGGGGGTCCGCCGCGAACACCGGGGAGCTGTTTTTT.

The gene calls are TRBV20-1 and TRBJ2-1, with 11 bases identical to TRBD1. Germline assignment: CDR1 DFQATT and CDR2 SNEGSKA (reference sequence). The trim removed 2 bases at V and 10 bases at J, leaving 10 bases unmatched. This CDR3 comprises 15 residues. Here the CDR3 reads CSARPWTGGLGEQFF. Written as DNA, the CDR3 is TGCAGTGCTAGACCTTGGACAGGGGGCCTCGGGGAGCAGTTCTTC.

The CDR3 sequence: CASSSWTSGRVSGANVLTF. The CDR3 coding sequence is TGTGCCAGCAGCTCCTGGACTAGCGGGAGGGTTTCTGGGGCCAACGTCCTGACTTTC. The V gene is TRBV7-6, the J gene TRBJ2-6; 15 bases line up with TRBD2. The CDR3 loop spans 19 amino acids. Germline CDR1 reads SGHVS; CDR2 reads FNYEAQ. Trimming cost V 4 bases and J 1 base; bases outside gene matches: 5.

This clonotype was detected only a few times. The chain uses TRBV28 and TRBJ2-7, with TRBD2 matching over 7 bases. The V and J ends lost 0 bases and 6 bases, in that order; junction bases with no gene match: 2. The germline V gene has CDR1 MDHEN and CDR2 SYDVKM. The CDR3 contains 13 residues. The DNA for the CDR3 is TGTGCCAGCAGTTTATGGAGGGAGGGCGAGCAGTACTTC. This codes for CASSLWREGEQYF.

This clonotype appeared a few times. The CDR3: CASSLAGASNYGYTF. The CDR3 region has the DNA TGTGCCAGCAGCTTAGCGGGGGCTTCTAACTATGGCTACACCTTC. This chain links TRBV7-8 with TRBJ1-2, with a weak D call TRBD1 (6 bases). Germline CDR1 is SGHVS and CDR2 is FQNEAQ. The CDR3 is made up of 15 amino acids. V shed 0 bases and J shed 0 bases, with 8 bases lying between them.

In this sample, this clonotype turned up a few times. This chain connects TRBV4-1 to TRBJ2-4; D not resolved. This CDR3 region has 16 residues. Deletions cut 0 bases from V and 0 bases from J, with 9 bases between. Germline V gene lookup returns CDR1 MGHRA and CDR2 YSYEKL. For the CDR3, the DNA is TGCGCCAGCAGCCAAGATGGGCTTCTAGCCAAAAACATTCAGTACTTC. Translation gives CASSQDGLLAKNIQYF.

This clonotype has more than one count but fewer than ten. The chain uses TRBV11-2 and TRBJ2-4; D uncertain. This CDR3 comprises 17 residues. Germline CDR1 and CDR2: SGHAT and FQNNGV. The germline V and J ends were trimmed by 0 bases and 0 bases, with 12 bases remaining between them. The CDR3 loop is CASSLDPTGLAKNIQYF. The DNA of the CDR3 is TGTGCCAGCAGCTTAGACCCCACGGGTCTAGCCAAAAACATTCAGTACTTC.

V and J are TRBV15 and TRBJ1-2; D possibly corresponds to TRBD1 (5 bases). Germline-derived CDR1 and CDR2 are LNHNV and YYDKDF (reference sequence). The CDR3 contains 13 residues. Trimming took off 5 bases at V and 1 base at J, with 8 bases between the two ends. In DNA, the CDR3 is TGTGCCACCAGCCCTGACAGTAACTATGGCTACACCTTC. It translates to CATSPDSNYGYTF.

This clonotype was detected a few times. The CDR3 loop is CAISESQLRIREQFF. CDR3 coding DNA: TGTGCCATCAGTGAGTCCCAACTACGAATCCGAGAGCAGTTCTTC. The chain recombines TRBV10-3 with TRBJ2-1; no firm D call. V was trimmed by 0 bases and J by 10 bases, leaving 16 bases between them. CDR1 and CDR2 from the germline V gene are ENHRY and SYGVKD. The CDR3 sequence is 15 residues long.

The V and J genes are TRBV27 and TRBJ2-1; 9 nucleotides line up with TRBD1. J lost 9 bases, V lost 5 bases, and 8 bases had no gene match. CDR3 size: 14 residues. Germline CDR1 reads MNHEY; CDR2 reads SMNVEV (reference sequence). The CDR3 region has the DNA TGTGCCAGCAGTACCTGGACAGGGGCGGTTGAGCAGTTCTTC. It yields the protein CASSTWTGAVEQFF.

This clonotype came up many times. The J gene is TRBJ1-1, the V gene TRBV12-3 or TRBV12-4, with 7 bases fitting TRBD1. This CDR3 comprises 11 residues. V shed 3 bases and J 10 bases; nucleotides not matched to a gene: 2. In nucleotides, the CDR3 is TGTGCCAGCAGTTTCGGACAGGTAGCTTTCTTT. It specifies CASSFGQVAFF.

Only a few counts were recorded for this clonotype. The chain joins TRBV5-4 to TRBJ1-1, with 9 bases fitting TRBD1. Germline V gene data show CDR1 as SGHNT and CDR2 as YYREEE (reference sequence). V dropped 2 bases and J dropped 4; count of bases not matched to a gene: 18. The CDR3 spans 19 residues. The CDR3: CASSFDRRDREDKITEAFF. CDR3 in DNA: TGTGCCAGCAGCTTTGACCGACGGGACAGGGAGGATAAAATCACTGAAGCTTTCTTT.

This clonotype was observed many times. The V gene is TRBV4-1, the J gene TRBJ2-1; D gene uncertain. The CDR3 runs to 12 residues. Trimming shortened V by 1 base and J by 5 bases, and 3 bases separated the two germline ends. CDR1 is MGHRA, CDR2 YSYEKL, per germline. The CDR3 reads CASSQGDNEQFF. For the CDR3, the DNA is TGCGCCAGCAGCCAAGGGGACAATGAGCAGTTCTTC.

The chain recombines TRBV4-3 with TRBJ2-2; D is ambiguous. V was clipped by 2 bases and J by 7 bases, with 8 bases between them. Per germline, CDR1 LGHNA and CDR2 YSLEER. The CDR3 covers 13 residues. CDR3 protein: CASSQSGVGELFF. The CDR3 bases are TGCGCCAGCAGCCAATCGGGTGTCGGGGAGCTGTTTTTT.

CDR3 sequence: CASSPKPDTQYF. The CDR3, as DNA: TGTGCCAGCAGTCCGAAGCCAGATACGCAGTATTTT. The V call is TRBV12-3 or TRBV12-4, the J call TRBJ2-3, with D unclear. With 5 bases removed from V and 4 bases from J, the gap between germline ends came to 7 bases. The CDR3 contains 12 residues.

V and J are TRBV20-1 and TRBJ2-5, with D possibly TRBD2 on 6 matching bases. Per the germline V gene, CDR1 is DFQATT and CDR2 is SNEGSKA (reference sequence). V was trimmed by 6 bases and J by 0 bases, leaving 17 bases between them. The CDR3 extends over 15 amino acids. CDR3 amino acids: CSASTSHEYQETQYF. The DNA of the CDR3 is TGCAGTGCGAGTACTAGCCATGAGTACCAAGAGACCCAGTACTTC.

This clonotype turned up a few times. J is TRBJ2-5 and V is TRBV7-9; TRBD1 agrees at 7 bases. The CDR3 loop spans 15 amino acids. CDR1 and CDR2 (germline): SEHNR, FQNEAQ (reference sequence). The ends lost 5 bases at V and 5 bases at J; junction bases unmatched: 11. The CDR3 DNA reads TGTGCCAGCAGCACCTACAGGGGAAGTGGGGAGACCCAGTACTTC. Translating it yields CASSTYRGSGETQYF.

The rearrangement links TRBV7-9 to TRBJ2-3; 13 bases are shared with TRBD2. V trimming: 5 bases; J trimming: 4 bases; junction bases outside the gene matches: 6. CDR1 is SEHNR and CDR2 is FQNEAQ in the germline V gene (reference sequence). The CDR3 loop spans 16 amino acids. DNA of the CDR3: TGTGCCAGCAGCAGACTAGCGGGGGGCGTGGCAGATACGCAGTATTTT. Protein: CASSRLAGGVADTQYF.

This clonotype was detected only a few times. The V gene is TRBV10-3, the J gene TRBJ2-3; 7 bases are shared with TRBD1. Germline CDR1 is ENHRY and CDR2 is SYGVKD. Losses at the gene ends were 10 bases for V and 0 bases for J; bases not matched to a gene: 4. The CDR3 length is 13 residues. The CDR3 DNA sequence: TGTGCCACCGGGACAGCGAGCACAGATACGCAGTATTTT. Residues: CATGTASTDTQYF.

The V gene is TRBV20-1, the J gene TRBJ2-3; D is perhaps TRBD1 (6 bases). The CDR3 covers 13 residues. The ends were cut back, 4 bases at V and 2 bases at J, with 10 bases in the middle. CDR1 and CDR2 (germline): DFQATT, SNEGSKA (reference sequence). CDR3 residues: CSANRQVTDTQYF. CDR3 sequence (DNA): TGCAGTGCTAACCGACAGGTCACAGATACGCAGTATTTT.